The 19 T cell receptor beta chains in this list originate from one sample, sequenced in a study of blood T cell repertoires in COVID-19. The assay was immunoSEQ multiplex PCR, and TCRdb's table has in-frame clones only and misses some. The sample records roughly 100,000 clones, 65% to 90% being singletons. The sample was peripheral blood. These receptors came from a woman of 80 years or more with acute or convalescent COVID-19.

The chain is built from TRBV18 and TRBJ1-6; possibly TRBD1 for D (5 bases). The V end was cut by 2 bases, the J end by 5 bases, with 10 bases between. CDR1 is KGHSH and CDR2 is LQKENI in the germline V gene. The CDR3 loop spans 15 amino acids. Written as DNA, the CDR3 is TGTGCCAGCTCACCATTATCAGGGAATAATTCACCCCTCCACTTT. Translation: CASSPLSGNNSPLHF.

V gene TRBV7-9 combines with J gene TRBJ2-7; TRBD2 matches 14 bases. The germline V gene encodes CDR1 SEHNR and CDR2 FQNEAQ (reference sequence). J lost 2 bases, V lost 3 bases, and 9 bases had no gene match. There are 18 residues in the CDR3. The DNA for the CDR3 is TGTGCCAGCAGCTTCGGACTAGCGGGGGGCTCCAGGGCCTACGAGCAGTACTTC. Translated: CASSFGLAGGSRAYEQYF.

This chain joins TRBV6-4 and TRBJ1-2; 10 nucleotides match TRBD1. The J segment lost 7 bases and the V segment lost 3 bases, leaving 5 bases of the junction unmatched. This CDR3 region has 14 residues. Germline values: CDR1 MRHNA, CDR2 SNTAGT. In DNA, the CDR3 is TGTGCCAGCAGTGATCGGACAGGGGGTCTTGGCTACACCTTC. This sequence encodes CASSDRTGGLGYTF.

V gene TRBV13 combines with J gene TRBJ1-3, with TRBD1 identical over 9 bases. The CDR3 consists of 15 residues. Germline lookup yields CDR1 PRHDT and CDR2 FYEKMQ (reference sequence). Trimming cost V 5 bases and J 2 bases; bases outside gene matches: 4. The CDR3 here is CASSPNRGPGNTIYF. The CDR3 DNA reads TGTGCCAGCAGCCCCAACAGGGGGCCTGGAAACACCATATATTTT.

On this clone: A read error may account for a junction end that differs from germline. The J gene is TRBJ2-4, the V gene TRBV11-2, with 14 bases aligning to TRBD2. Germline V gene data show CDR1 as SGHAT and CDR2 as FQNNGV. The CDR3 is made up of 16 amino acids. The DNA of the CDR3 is TGTGCCAGCAGCCTTGGACTAGCGGGGGGCAAAAACATTCAGTACTTT. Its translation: CASSLGLAGGKNIQYF.

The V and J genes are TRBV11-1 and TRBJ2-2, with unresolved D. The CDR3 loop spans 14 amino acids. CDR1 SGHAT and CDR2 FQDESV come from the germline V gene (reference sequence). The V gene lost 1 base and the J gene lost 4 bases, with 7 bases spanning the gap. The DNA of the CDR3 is TGTGCCAGCAGCTTAGTCTCGGGCACCGGGGAGCTGTTTTTT. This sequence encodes CASSLVSGTGELFF.

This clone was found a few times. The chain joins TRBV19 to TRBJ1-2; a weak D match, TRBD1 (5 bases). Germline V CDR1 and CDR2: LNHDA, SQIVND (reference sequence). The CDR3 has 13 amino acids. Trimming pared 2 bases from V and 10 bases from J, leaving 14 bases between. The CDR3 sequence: CASSILLDMDYTF. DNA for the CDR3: TGTGCCAGTAGTATATTGCTGGACATGGACTACACCTTC.

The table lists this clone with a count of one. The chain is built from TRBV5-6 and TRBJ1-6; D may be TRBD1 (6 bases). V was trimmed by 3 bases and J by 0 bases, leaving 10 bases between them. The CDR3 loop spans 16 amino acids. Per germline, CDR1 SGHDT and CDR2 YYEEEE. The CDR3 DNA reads TGTGCCAGCAGCTCAGGACAGAGCTCCTATAATTCACCCCTCCACTTT. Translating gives CASSSGQSSYNSPLHF.

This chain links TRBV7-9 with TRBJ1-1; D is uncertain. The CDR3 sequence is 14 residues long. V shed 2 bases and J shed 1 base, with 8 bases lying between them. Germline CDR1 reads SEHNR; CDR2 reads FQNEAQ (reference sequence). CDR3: CASSLYGGNTEAFF. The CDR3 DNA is TGTGCCAGCAGCTTATATGGAGGGAACACTGAAGCTTTCTTT. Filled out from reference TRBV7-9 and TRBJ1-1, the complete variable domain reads DTGVSQNPRHKITKRGQNVTFRCDPISEHNRLYWYRQTLGQGPEFLTYFQNEAQLEKSRLLSDRFSAERPKGSFSTLEIQRTEQGDSAMYLCASSLYGGNTEAFFGQGTRLTVV.

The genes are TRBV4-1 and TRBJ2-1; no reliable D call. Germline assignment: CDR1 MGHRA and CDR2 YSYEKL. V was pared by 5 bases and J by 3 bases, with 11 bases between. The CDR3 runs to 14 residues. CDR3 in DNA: TGCGCCAGCAGCGGCCGAAGTATCTACAATGAGCAGTTCTTC. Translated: CASSGRSIYNEQFF.

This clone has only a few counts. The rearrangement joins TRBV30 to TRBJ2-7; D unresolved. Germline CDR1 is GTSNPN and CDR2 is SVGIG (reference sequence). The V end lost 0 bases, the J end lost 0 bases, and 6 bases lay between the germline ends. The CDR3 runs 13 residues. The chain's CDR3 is CAWSVTPSYEQYF. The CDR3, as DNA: TGTGCCTGGAGTGTAACACCCTCCTACGAGCAGTACTTC.

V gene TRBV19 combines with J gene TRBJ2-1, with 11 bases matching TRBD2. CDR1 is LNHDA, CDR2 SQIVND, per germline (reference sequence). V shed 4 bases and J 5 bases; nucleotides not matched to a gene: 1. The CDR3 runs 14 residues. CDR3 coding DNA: TGTGCCAGTAGTAAGGGACTAGCGGACAATGAGCAGTTCTTC. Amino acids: CASSKGLADNEQFF. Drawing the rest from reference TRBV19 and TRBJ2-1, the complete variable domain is DGGITQSPKYLFRKEGQNVTLSCEQNLNHDAMYWYRQDPGQGLRLIYYSQIVNDFQKGDIAEGYSVSREKKESFPLTVTSAQKNPTAFYLCASSKGLADNEQFFGPGTRLTVL.

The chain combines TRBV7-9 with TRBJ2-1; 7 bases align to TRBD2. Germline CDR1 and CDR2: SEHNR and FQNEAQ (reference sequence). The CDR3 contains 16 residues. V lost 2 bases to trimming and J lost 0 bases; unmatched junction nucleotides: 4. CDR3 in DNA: TGTGCCAGCAGCTTAACGCGGGGGTCCTCCTACAATGAGCAGTTCTTC. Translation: CASSLTRGSSYNEQFF.

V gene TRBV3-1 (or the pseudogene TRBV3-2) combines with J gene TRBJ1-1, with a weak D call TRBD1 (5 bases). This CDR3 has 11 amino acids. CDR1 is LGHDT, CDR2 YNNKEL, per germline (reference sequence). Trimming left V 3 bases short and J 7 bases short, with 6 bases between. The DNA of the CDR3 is TGTGCCAGCAGCCACACAGGTGAAGCTTTCTTT. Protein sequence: CASSHTGEAFF.

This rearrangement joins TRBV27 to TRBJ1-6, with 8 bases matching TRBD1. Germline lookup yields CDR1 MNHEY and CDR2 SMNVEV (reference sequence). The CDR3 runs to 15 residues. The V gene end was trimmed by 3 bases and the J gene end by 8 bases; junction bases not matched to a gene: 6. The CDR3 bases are TGTGCCAGCAGTTTCAGGGTGGACAGGGATTCACCCCTCCACTTT. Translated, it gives CASSFRVDRDSPLHF.

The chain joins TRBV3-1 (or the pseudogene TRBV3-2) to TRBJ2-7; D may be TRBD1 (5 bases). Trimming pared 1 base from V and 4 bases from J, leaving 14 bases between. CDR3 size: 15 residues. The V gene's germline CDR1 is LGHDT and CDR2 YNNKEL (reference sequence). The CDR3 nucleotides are TGTGCCAGCAGCCAAGGTAGTAAGGGGTTGTACGAGCAGTACTTC. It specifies CASSQGSKGLYEQYF.

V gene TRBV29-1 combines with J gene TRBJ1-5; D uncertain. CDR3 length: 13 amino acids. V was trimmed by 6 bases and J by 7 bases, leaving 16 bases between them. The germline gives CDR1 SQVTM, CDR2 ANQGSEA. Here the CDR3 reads CSVVYLAGQPQHF. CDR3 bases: TGCAGCGTAGTCTACCTTGCCGGGCAGCCCCAGCATTTT.

The CDR3 spells CASSTGQGRNSPLHF. DNA for the CDR3: TGTGCCAGCAGTACGGGACAGGGGCGGAATTCACCCCTCCACTTT. The chain combines TRBV28 with TRBJ1-6; 10 bases fit TRBD1. This CDR3 contains 15 residues. The germline V gene has CDR1 MDHEN and CDR2 SYDVKM. The V gene end was trimmed by 5 bases and the J gene end by 7 bases; junction bases not matched to a gene: 5.

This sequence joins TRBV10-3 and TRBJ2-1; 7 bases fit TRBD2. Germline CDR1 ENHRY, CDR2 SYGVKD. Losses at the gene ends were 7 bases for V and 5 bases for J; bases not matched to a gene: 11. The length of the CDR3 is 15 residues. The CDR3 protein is CAIMGGASGDNEQFF. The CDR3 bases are TGTGCCATCATGGGCGGGGCTAGCGGAGACAATGAGCAGTTCTTC.